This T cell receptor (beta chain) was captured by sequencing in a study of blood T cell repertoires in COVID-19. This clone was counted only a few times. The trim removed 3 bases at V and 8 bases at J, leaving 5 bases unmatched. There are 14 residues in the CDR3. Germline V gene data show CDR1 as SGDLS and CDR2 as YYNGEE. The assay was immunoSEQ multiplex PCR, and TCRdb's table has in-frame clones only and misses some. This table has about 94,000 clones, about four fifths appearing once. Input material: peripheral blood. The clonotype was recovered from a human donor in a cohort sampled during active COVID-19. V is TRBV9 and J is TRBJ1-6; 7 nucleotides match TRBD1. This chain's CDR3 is CASSEGTADSPLHF. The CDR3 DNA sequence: TGTGCCAGCAGCGAAGGGACAGCTGATTCACCCCTCCACTTT.